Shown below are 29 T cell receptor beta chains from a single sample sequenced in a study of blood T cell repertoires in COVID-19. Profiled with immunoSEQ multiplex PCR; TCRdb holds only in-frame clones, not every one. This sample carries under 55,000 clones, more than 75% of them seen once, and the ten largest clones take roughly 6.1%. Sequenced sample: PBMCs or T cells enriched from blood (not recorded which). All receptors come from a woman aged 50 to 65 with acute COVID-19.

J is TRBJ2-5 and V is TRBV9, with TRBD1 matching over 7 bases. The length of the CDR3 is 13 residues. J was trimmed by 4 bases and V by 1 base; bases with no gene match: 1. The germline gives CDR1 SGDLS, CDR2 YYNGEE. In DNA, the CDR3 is TGTGCCAGCAGCGTAAGGGGGCGAGAGACCCAGTACTTC. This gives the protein CASSVRGRETQYF.

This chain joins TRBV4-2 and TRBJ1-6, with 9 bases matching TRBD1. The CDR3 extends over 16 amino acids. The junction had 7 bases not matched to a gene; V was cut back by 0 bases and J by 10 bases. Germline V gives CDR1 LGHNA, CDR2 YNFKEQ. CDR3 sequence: CASSQDRGQGGSPLHF. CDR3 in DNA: TGTGCCAGCAGCCAAGATAGGGGACAGGGAGGATCACCCCTCCACTTT.

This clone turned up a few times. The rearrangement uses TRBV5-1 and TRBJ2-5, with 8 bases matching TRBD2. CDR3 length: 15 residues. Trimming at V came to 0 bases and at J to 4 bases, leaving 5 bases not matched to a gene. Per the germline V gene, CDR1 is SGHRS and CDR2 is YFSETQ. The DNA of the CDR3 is TGCGCCAGCAGCTTGGAGGCGGGGGGCGGAGAGACCCAGTACTTC. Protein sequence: CASSLEAGGGETQYF.

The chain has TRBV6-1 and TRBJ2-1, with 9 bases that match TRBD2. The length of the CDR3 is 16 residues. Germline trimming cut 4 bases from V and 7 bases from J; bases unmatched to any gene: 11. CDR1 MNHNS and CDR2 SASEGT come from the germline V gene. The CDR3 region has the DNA TGTGCCAGCAGTGGTCTAGCGGGGAAGCCTGTTAATGAGCAGTTCTTC. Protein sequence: CASSGLAGKPVNEQFF.

CDR3 sequence reads: CASSYLLTGEETQYF. Here the CDR3 DNA reads TGTGCCAGCAGTTACCTTCTAACAGGAGAAGAGACCCAGTACTTC. This chain uses TRBV6-7 with TRBJ2-5; D is possibly TRBD1 (5 bases). TRBV6-7 is assigned to the ORF class and has an uncertain function. The CDR3 is 15 residues long. The ends were cut back, 2 bases at V and 3 bases at J, with 13 bases in the middle.

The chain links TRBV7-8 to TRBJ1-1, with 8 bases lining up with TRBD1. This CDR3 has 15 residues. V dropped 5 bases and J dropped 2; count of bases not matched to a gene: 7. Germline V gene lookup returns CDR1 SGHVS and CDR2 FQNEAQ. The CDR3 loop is CASSLQGGGNTEAFF. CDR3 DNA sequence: TGTGCCAGCAGCCTACAGGGGGGTGGAAACACTGAAGCTTTCTTT.

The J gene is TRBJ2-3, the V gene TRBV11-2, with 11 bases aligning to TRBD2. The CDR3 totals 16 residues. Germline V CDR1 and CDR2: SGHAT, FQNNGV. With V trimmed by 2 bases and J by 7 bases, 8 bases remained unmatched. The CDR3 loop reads CASSLLAGGQRYTQYF. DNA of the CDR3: TGTGCCAGCAGCTTACTAGCGGGGGGCCAAAGGTATACGCAGTATTTT.

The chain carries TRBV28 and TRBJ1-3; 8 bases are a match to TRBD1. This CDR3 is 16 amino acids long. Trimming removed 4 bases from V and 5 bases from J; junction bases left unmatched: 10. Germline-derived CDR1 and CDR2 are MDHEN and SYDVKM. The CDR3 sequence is CASSSTPDRARNTIYF. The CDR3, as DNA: TGTGCCAGCAGTTCAACCCCGGACAGGGCGAGAAACACCATATATTTT.

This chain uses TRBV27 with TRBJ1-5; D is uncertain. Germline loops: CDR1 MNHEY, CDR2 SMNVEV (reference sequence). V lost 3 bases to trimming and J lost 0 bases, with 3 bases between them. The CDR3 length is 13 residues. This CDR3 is CASSFYSNQPQHF. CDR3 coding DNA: TGTGCCAGCAGTTTTTATAGCAATCAGCCCCAGCATTTT.

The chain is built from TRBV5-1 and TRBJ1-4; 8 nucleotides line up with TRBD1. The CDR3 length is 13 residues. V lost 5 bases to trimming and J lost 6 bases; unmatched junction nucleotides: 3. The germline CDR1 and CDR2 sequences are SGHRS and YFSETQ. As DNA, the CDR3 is TGCGCCAGCAGGGACAGGGAGGATGAAAAACTGTTTTTT. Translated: CASRDREDEKLFF.

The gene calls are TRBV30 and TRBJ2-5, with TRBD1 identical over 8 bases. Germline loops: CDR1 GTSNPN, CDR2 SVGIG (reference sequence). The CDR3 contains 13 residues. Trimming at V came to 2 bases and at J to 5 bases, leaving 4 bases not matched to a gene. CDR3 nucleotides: TGTGCCTGGAGTCCAGGGGGCGCGGAGACCCAGTACTTC. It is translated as CAWSPGGAETQYF.

DNA for the CDR3: TGTGCCAGCAGACAGGGGGCGCGATATGGCTACACCTTC. It codes for CASRQGARYGYTF. This chain connects TRBV12-3 or TRBV12-4 to TRBJ1-2, with 9 bases lining up with TRBD1. The CDR3 length is 13 residues. The V segment lost 6 bases and the J segment 5 bases; nucleotides outside the gene matches: 4.

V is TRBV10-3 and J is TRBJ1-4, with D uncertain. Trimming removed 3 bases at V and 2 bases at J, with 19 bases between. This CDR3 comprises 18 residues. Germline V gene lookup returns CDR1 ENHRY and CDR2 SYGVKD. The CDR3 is CAISDRGGVEITNEKLFF. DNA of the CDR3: TGTGCCATCAGTGACCGGGGTGGGGTCGAAATTACTAATGAAAAACTGTTTTTT.

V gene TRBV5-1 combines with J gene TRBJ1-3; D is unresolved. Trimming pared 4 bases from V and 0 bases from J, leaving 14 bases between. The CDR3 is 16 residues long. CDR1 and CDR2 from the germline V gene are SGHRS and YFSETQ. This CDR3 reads CASSPRPVLSGNTIYF. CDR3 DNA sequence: TGCGCCAGCAGCCCTCGCCCAGTCCTCTCTGGAAACACCATATATTTT.

The DNA for the CDR3 is TGTGCCAGCAGTGTTGACAGGGGCTCGAACACTGAAGCTTTCTTT. This codes for CASSVDRGSNTEAFF. The rearrangement joins TRBV2 to TRBJ1-1, with 8 positions matching TRBD1. Unmatched junction bases numbered 5, after V lost 4 bases and J lost 1 base. Germline V gene lookup returns CDR1 SNHLY and CDR2 FYNNEI. This CDR3 has 15 amino acids.

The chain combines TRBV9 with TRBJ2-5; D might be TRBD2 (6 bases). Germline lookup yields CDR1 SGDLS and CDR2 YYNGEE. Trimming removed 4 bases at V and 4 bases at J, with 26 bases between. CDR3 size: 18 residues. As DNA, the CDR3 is TGTGCCAGCAGCTCCCACCTCCAACTAGAGTTGGGGGGAGAGACCCAGTACTTC. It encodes CASSSHLQLELGGETQYF. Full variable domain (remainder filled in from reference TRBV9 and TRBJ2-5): DSGVTQTPKHLITATGQRVTLRCSPRSGDLSVYWYQQSLDQGLQFLIQYYNGEERAKGNILERFSAQQFPDLHSELNLSSLELGDSALYFCASSSHLQLELGGETQYFGPGTRLLVL.

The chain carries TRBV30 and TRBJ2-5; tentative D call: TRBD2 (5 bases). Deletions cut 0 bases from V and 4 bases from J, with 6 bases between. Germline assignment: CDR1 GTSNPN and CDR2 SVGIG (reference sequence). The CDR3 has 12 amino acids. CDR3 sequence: CAWSVRGETQYF. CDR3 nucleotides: TGTGCCTGGAGTGTACGGGGAGAGACCCAGTACTTC.

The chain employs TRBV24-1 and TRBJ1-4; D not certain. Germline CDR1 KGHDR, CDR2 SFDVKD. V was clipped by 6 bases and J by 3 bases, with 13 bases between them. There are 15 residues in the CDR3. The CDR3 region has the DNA TGTGCCACCAGTCTTGGAGGGTCATCTAATGAAAAACTGTTTTTT. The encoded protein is CATSLGGSSNEKLFF.

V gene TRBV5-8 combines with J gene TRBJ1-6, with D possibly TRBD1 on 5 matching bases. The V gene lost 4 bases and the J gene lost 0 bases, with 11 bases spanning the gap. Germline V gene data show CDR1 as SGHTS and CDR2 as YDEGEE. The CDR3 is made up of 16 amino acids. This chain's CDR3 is CASSPTGYSYNSPLHF. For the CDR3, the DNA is TGTGCCAGCAGCCCCACAGGATACTCCTATAATTCACCCCTCCACTTT.

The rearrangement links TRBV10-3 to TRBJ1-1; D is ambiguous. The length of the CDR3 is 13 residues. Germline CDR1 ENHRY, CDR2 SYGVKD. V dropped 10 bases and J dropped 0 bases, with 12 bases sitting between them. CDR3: CATQAGLNTEAFF. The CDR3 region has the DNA TGTGCCACTCAGGCAGGATTGAACACTGAAGCTTTCTTT.

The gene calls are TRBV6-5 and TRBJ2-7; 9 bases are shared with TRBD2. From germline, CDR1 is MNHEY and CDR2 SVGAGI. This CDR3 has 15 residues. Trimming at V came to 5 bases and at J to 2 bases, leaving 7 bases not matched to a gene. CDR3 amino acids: CASSLSGGGAYEQYF. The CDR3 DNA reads TGTGCCAGCAGTCTTAGCGGGGGCGGGGCCTACGAGCAGTACTTC.

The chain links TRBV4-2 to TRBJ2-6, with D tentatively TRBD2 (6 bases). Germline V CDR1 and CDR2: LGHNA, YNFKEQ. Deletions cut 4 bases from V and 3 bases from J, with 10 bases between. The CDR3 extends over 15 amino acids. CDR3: CASSPGGLGANVLTF. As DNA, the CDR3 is TGTGCCAGCAGCCCAGGAGGGCTTGGGGCCAACGTCCTGACTTTC.

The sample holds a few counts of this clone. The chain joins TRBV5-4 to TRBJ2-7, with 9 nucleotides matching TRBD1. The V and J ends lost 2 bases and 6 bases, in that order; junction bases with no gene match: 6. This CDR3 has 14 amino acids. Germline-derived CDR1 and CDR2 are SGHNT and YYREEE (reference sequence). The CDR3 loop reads CASSFDRGGREQYF. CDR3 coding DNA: TGTGCCAGCAGCTTCGACAGGGGGGGTCGCGAGCAGTACTTC.

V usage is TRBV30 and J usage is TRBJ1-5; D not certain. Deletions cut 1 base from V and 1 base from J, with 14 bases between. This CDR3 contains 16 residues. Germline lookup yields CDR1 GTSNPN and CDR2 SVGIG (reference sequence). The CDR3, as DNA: TGTGCCTGGAGTGGTAGGGCGGGAGGGAGCAATCAGCCCCAGCATTTT. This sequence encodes CAWSGRAGGSNQPQHF.

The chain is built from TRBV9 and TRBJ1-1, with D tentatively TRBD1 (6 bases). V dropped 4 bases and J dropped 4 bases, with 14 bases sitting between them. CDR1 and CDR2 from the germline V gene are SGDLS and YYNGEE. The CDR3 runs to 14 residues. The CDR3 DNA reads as TGTGCCAGCAGCACCCGAGGGGGTAGCACTGAAGCTTTCTTT. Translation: CASSTRGGSTEAFF. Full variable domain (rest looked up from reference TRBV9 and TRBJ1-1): DSGVTQTPKHLITATGQRVTLRCSPRSGDLSVYWYQQSLDQGLQFLIQYYNGEERAKGNILERFSAQQFPDLHSELNLSSLELGDSALYFCASSTRGGSTEAFFGQGTRLTVV.

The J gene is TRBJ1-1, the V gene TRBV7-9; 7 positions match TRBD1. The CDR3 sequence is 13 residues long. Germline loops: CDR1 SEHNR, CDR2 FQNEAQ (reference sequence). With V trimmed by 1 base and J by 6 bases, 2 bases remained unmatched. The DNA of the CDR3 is TGTGCCAGCAGCTTAGTTCAGGGGGCTGAAGCTTTCTTT. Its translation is CASSLVQGAEAFF.

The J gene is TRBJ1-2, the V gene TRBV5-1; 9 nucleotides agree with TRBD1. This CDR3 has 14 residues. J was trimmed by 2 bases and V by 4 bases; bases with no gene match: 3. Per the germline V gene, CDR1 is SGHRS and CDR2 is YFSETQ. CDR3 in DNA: TGCGCCAGCAGCCCACAGGGGGCAAACTATGGCTACACCTTC. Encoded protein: CASSPQGANYGYTF.

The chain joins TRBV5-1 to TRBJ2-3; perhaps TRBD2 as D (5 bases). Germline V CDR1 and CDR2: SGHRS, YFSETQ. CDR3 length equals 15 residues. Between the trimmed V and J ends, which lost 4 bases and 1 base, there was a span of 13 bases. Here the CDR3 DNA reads TGCGCCAGCAGCATCCTTAGCGTGGGCACAGATACGCAGTATTTT. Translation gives CASSILSVGTDTQYF.

The CDR3 sequence: CATQTGGVDGYTF. In nucleotides, the CDR3 is TGTGCCACCCAAACGGGGGGGGTGGATGGCTACACCTTC. The rearrangement links TRBV6-6 to TRBJ1-2; the D gene is possibly TRBD1 (5 bases). The CDR3 has 13 amino acids. Germline values: CDR1 MNHNY, CDR2 SVGAGI (reference sequence). The ends were cut back, 10 bases at V and 6 bases at J, with 18 bases in the middle.